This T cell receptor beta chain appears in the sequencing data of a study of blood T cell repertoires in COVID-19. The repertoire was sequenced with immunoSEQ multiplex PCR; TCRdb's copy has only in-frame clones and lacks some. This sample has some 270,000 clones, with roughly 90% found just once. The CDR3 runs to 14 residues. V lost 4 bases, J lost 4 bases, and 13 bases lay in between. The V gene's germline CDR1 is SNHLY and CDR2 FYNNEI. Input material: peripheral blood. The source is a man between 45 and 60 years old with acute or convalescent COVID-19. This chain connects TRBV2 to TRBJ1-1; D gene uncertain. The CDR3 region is CASSGYTVGTEAFF. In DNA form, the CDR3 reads TGTGCCAGCAGTGGGTATACAGTCGGCACTGAAGCTTTCTTT.